The entry below gives a single T cell receptor (beta chain) sequence along with its context. Trimming removed 1 base from V and 7 bases from J; junction bases left unmatched: 2. The CDR3 extends over 16 amino acids. The germline V gene has CDR1 LGHNA and CDR2 YNFKEQ. The record originates from a study of CD8 T cells in ankylosing spondylitis. TCRdb re-called the 5' RACE reads through MiXCR, storing one row per CDR3 protein. The sample consists of tens of thousands of distinct CDR3 sequences, about 6% of them appearing once. The chain employs TRBV4-2 and TRBJ2-1, with TRBD2 identical over 15 bases. The clonotype was recovered from a male donor with ankylosing spondylitis or in good health (not recorded which). Sequenced sample: blood, either unsorted or a sorted T cell fraction (not recorded which). The CDR3 here is CASSQGGTSGGNEQFF. Here the CDR3 DNA reads TGTGCCAGCAGCCAAGGAGGGACTAGCGGGGGGAATGAGCAGTTCTTC.